This TCR beta chain originates from a study of yellow fever vaccine responses in identical twins. Study-wide findings and caveats: Reportedly, the response of twins' T cells to the vaccine seemed partly convergent, partly personalized.

Per the germline V gene, CDR1 is LGHDT and CDR2 is YNNKEL (reference sequence). The CDR3 length is 11 residues. V was shortened by 1 base and J by 2 bases, with 0 bases between the two germline ends. TCRdb reprocessed the RT-PCR reads with MiXCR, giving one entry per CDR3 protein. This sample carries more than 3,000 distinct CDR3 sequences, around 87% of them seen once, and the ten largest clones take approximately 2.1%. As concerns this clonotype: The antigen remains unidentified.

V gene TRBV3-1 combines with J gene TRBJ2-7; D gene unclear. This receptor was obtained from a young woman who received the yellow fever vaccine. The specimen was T cells from blood (PBMCs), unsorted or a sorted subset (not recorded which), collected before or after yellow fever vaccination (not recorded which). This CDR3 reads CASSQAYEQYF. The DNA for the CDR3 is TGTGCCAGCAGCCAAGCCTACGAGCAGTACTTC.